This entry is about one TCR beta chain. Trimming removed 5 bases at V and 7 bases at J, with 23 bases between. This CDR3 comprises 17 residues. Germline loops: CDR1 SGHVS, CDR2 FQNEAQ. The data originate from a study of blood T cell repertoires in COVID-19. This table comes from immunoSEQ multiplex PCR, and its TCRdb copy is limited to in-frame clones, with some not included. The top ten clones hold more than 2% of a sample with about 150,000 clones, approximately 86% of them seen once. Source material: peripheral blood. This sequence originates from a woman in her 70s with acute or convalescent COVID-19. The V and J genes are TRBV7-8 and TRBJ1-4, with a possible D match to TRBD1 (6 bases). The CDR3 nucleotides read TGTGCCAGCAGCCTCGCGGGGGGCCCCGGCTTGGGTGAAAAACTGTTTTTT. This translates into CASSLAGGPGLGEKLFF. The entire variable domain, with the rest obtained from reference TRBV7-8 and TRBJ1-4, is as follows: GAGVSQSPRYKVAKRGQDVALRCDPISGHVSLFWYQQALGQGPEFLTYFQNEAQLDKSGLPSDRFFAERPEGSVSTLKIQRTQQEDSAVYLCASSLAGGPGLGEKLFFGSGTQLSVL.